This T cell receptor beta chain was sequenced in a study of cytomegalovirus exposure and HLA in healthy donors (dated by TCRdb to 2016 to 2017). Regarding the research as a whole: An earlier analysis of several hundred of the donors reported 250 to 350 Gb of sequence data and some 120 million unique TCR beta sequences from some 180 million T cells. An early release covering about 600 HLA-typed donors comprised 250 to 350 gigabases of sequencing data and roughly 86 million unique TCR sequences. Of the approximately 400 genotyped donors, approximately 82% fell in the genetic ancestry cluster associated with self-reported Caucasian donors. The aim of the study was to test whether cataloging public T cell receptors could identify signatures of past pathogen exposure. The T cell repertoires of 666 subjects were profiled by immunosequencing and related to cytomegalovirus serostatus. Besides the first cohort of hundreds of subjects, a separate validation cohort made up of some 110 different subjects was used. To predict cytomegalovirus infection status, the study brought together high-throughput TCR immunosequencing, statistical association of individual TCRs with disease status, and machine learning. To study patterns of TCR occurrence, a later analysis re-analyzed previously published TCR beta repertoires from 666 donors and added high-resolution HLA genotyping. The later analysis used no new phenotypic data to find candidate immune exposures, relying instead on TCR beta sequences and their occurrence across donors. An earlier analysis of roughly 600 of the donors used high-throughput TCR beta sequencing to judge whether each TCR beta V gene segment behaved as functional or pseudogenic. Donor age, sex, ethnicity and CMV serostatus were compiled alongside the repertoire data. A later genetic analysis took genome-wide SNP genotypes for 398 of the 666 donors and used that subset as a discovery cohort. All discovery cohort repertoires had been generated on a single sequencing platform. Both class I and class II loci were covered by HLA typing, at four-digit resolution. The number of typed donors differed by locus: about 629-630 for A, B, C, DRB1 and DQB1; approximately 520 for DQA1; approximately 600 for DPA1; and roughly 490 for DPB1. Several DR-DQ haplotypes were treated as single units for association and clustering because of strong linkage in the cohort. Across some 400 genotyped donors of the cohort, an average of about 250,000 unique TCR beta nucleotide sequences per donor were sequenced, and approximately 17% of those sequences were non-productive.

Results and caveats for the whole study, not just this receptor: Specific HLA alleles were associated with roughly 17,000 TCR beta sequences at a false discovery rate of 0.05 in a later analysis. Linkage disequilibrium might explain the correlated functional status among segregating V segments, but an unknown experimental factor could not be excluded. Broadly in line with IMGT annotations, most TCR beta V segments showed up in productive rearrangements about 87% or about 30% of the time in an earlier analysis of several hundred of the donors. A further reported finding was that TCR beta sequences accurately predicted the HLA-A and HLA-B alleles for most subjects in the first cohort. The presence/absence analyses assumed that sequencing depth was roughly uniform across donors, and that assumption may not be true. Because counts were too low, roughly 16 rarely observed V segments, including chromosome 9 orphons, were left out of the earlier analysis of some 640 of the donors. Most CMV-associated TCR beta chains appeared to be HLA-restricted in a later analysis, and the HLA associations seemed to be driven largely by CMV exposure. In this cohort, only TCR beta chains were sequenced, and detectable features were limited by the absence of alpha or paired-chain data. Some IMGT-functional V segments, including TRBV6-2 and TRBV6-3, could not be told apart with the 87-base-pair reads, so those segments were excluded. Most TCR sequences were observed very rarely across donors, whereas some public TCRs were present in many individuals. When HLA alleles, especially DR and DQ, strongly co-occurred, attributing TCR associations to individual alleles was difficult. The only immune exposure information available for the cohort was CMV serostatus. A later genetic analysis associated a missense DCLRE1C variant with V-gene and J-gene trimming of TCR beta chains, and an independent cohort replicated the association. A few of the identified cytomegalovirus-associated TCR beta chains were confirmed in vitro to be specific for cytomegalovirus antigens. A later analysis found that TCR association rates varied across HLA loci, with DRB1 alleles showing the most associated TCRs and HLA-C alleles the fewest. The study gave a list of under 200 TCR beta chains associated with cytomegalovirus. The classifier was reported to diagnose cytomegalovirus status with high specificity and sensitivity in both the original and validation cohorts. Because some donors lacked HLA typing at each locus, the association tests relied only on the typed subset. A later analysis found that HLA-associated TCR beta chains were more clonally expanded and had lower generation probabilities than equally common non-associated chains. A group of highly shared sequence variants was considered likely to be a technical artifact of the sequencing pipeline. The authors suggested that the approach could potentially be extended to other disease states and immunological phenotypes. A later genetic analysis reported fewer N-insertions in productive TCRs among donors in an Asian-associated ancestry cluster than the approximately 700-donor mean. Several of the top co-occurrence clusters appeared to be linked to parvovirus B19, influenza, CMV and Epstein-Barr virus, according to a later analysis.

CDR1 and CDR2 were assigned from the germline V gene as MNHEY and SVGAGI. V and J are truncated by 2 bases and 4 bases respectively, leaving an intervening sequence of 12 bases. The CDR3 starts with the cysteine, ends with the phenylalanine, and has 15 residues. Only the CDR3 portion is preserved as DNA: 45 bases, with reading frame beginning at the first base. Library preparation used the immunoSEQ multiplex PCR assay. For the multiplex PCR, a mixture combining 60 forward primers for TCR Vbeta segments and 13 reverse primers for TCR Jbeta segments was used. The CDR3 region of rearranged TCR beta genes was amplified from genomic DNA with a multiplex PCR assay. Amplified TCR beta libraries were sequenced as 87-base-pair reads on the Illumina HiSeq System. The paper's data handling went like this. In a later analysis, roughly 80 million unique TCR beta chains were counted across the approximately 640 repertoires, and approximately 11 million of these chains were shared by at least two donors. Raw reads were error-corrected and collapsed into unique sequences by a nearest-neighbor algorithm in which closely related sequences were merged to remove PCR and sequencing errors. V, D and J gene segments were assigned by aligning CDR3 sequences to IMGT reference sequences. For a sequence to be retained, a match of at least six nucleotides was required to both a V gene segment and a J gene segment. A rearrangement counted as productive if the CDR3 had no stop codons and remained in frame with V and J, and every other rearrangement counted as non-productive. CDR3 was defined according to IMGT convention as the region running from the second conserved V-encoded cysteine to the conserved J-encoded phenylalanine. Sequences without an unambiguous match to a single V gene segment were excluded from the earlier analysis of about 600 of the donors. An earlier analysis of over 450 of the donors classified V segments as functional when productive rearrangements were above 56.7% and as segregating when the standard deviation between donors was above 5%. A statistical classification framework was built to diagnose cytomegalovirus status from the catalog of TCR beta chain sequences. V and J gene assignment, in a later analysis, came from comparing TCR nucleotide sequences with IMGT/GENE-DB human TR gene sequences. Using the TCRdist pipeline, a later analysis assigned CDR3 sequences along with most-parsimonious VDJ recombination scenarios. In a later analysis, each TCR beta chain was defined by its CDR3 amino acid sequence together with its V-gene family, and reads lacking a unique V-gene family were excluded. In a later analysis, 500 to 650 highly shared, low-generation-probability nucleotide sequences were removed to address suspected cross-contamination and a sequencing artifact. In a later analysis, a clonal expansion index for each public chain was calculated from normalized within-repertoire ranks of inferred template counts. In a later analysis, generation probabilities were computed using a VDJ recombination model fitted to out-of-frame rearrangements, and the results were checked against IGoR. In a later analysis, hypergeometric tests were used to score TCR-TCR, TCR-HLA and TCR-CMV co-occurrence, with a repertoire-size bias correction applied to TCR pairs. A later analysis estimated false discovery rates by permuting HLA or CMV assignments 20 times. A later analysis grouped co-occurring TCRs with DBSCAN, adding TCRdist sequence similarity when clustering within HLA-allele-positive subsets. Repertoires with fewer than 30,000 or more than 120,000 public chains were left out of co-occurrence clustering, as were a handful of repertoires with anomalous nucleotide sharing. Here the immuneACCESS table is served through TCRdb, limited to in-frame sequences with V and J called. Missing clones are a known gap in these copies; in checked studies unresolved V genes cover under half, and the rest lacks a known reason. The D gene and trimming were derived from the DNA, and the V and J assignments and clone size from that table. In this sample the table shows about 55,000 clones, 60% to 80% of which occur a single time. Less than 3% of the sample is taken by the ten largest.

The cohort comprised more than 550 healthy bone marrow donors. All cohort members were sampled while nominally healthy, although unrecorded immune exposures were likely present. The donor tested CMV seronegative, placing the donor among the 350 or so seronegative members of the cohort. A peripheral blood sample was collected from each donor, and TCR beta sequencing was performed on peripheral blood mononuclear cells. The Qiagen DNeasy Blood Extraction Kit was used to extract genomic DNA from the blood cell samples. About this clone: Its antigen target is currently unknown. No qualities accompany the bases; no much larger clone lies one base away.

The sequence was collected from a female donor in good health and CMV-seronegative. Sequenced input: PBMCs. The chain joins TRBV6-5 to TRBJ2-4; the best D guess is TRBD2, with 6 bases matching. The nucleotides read TGTGCCAGCAGTTACCTGGGGACTGGGAAAAACATTCAGTACTTC. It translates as CASSYLGTGKNIQYF.